The clone carrying this TCR beta chain came up a few times. Its antigen is as yet unknown. The record originates from a study of vaccination and CD4 T cells after COVID-19. This CDR3 has 19 residues. The ends lost 5 bases at V and 1 base at J; junction bases unmatched: 16. Treatment in this sample: approximately nine-day PBMC culture with coronavirus spike peptide pools or control peptides (ViraFEST assay). During the years 2011-2018, before the COVID-19 pandemic, the unexposed donor's CD4+ T cells were collected. An Oncomine TCR Beta short-read assay was used to sequence the DNA from cultured CD4+ T cells. Cultured CD4+ T cells yielded the extracted genomic DNA. TCRdb analysed the PCR reads with MiXCR anew, one entry per CDR3 protein. There are more than 10,000 distinct CDR3 sequences in the sample; 32% occur only once, and 14% lies in the top ten.

The genes are TRBV12-3 or TRBV12-4 and TRBJ2-7; 11 bases are a match to TRBD2. The sample consisted of CD4+ T cells from blood, cultured in vitro. This TCR was sampled from a human donor in good health. The CDR3 coding sequence is TGTGCCAGCAGTGTCGTAGCGGGAGGGCCTCGGACCCTATCCTACGAGCAGTACTTC. Translated: CASSVVAGGPRTLSYEQYF.